A selection of T cell receptor beta chains follows, all from one sample in a study of siplizumab effects on memory and regulatory T cells. Profiled with immunoSEQ multiplex PCR; TCRdb holds only in-frame clones, not every one. Here the sample spans around 100,000 clones, 85% to 95% being singletons. Sequencing was performed on non-Treg CD4+ T cells sorted from blood. The receptors derive from a human donor in good health. The CDR3 runs from the conserved cysteine through the conserved F or W. A D gene is named only where the DNA matches it firmly. A clone size is listed for some rows: how often the clone was seen (once, few, many), or a class if it is expanded.

d_call	clone_size	v_call	j_call	cdr3_aa	cdr3_nt
NA	NA	TRBV6-6	TRBJ1-5	CASSYGQGINQPQHF	TGTGCCAGCAGTTACGGCCAGGGCATCAATCAGCCCCAGCATTTT
TRBD1	NA	TRBV25-1	TRBJ1-2	CASSEWGQAHYGYTF	TGTGCCAGCAGTGAATGGGGACAGGCACACTATGGCTACACCTTC
NA	NA	TRBV7-3	TRBJ2-3	CASSLNNGDTQYF	TGTGCCAGCAGCTTAAATAATGGAGATACGCAGTATTTT
NA	NA	TRBV9	TRBJ2-2	CASRTDSYTGELFF	TGTGCCAGCAGGACCGACAGTTACACCGGGGAGCTGTTTTTT
NA	NA	TRBV28	TRBJ2-1	CASSFGGLVVYEQFF	TGTGCCAGCAGTTTCGGAGGTCTGGTGGTATATGAGCAGTTCTTC
TRBD1	few	TRBV11-2	TRBJ2-2	CASRLQGSGELFF	TGTGCCAGCAGGCTACAGGGGAGCGGGGAGCTGTTTTTT
NA	NA	TRBV30	TRBJ2-5	CAWSVPNREKETQYF	TGTGCCTGGAGTGTCCCAAACAGGGAGAAAGAGACCCAGTACTTC
TRBD1	NA	TRBV7-8	TRBJ2-7	CASSRTGIYEQYF	TGTGCCAGCAGCCGGACAGGGATCTACGAGCAGTACTTC
NA	once	TRBV7-9	TRBJ2-3	CASSLWVSDTDTQYF	TGTGCCAGCAGCTTGTGGGTCTCGGACACAGATACGCAGTATTTT
NA	NA	TRBV7-2	TRBJ2-1	CASSLAEGVQFF	TGTGCCAGCAGCTTGGCCGAAGGGGTTCAGTTCTTC
NA	once	TRBV19	TRBJ1-1	CASSIDRGGTEAFF	TGTGCCAGTAGTATAGATCGGGGGGGAACTGAAGCTTTCTTT
TRBD2	NA	TRBV6-5	TRBJ2-1	CASSYGSSGTYNEQFF	TGTGCCAGCAGTTACGGGTCTAGCGGGACCTACAATGAGCAGTTCTTC
NA	NA	TRBV15	TRBJ2-7	CATSRGGPYEQYF	TGTGCCACCAGCAGAGGGGGACCGTACGAGCAGTACTTC
NA	NA	TRBV7-8	TRBJ1-3	CASSLERGGHTIYF	TGTGCCAGCAGCTTAGAGCGGGGAGGACACACCATATATTTT
TRBD2	NA	TRBV2	TRBJ2-5	CASSRLAGGPGETQYF	TGTGCCAGCAGCCGACTAGCGGGGGGTCCCGGAGAGACCCAGTACTTC
NA	NA	TRBV12-5	TRBJ1-2	CASGLIREQGYTF	TGTGCTAGTGGTTTGATCAGGGAACAGGGCTACACCTTC
TRBD1	NA	TRBV2	TRBJ1-6	CASSWGQGKGSPLHF	TGTGCCAGCAGTTGGGGACAGGGGAAGGGTTCACCCCTCCACTTT
NA	NA	TRBV29-1	TRBJ1-1	CSVVTGEVAFF	TGCAGCGTTGTGACAGGTGAAGTAGCTTTCTTT
NA	NA	TRBV2	TRBJ2-7	CASRVTARIYEQYF	TGTGCCAGCAGGGTCACGGCTAGAATCTACGAGCAGTACTTC
TRBD2	NA	TRBV9	TRBJ2-3	CASSLTSGGTDTQYF	TGTGCCAGCAGCCTAACTAGCGGGGGAACAGATACGCAGTATTTT
TRBD1	NA	TRBV9	TRBJ1-1	CASSRTGGVTEAFF	TGTGCCAGCAGCCGGACAGGGGGCGTCACTGAAGCTTTCTTT
TRBD1	NA	TRBV30	TRBJ1-1	CAWSRGGMTEAFF	TGTGCCTGGAGTCGAGGGGGCATGACTGAAGCTTTCTTT
NA	NA	TRBV6-1	TRBJ2-7	CASSYVNSYEQYF	TGTGCCAGCTCTTATGTAAACTCCTACGAGCAGTACTTC
NA	NA	TRBV11-1	TRBJ1-1	CASSLTGNTEAFF	TGTGCCAGCAGCTTAACAGGGAACACTGAAGCTTTCTTT
TRBD2	NA	TRBV14	TRBJ2-1	CASSQETSGYNEQFF	TGTGCCAGCAGCCAAGAGACTAGCGGGTACAATGAGCAGTTCTTC
TRBD2	NA	TRBV6-5	TRBJ2-5	CASSYEAGGRGTQYF	TGTGCCAGCAGTTACGAAGCGGGAGGGCGGGGGACCCAGTACTTC